Below are 24 T cell receptor beta chains sequenced from a single sample in a study of tissue T cells after allogeneic stem cell transplantation. Time point described: mouse harvest day 14 after allogeneic transplant. Mouse grafts combined 10^7 T-cell-depleted bone marrow cells with 10^6 splenic CD5+ T cells. Produced via immunoSEQ multiplex PCR; TCRdb's table is partial and in-frame only. The sample shows approximately 5,000 clones, around 29% of them seen only once. The specimen sequenced was skin. The source of these receptors is a female BALB/c mouse given C57BL/6 T cells with graft-versus-host disease after an allogeneic hematopoietic cell transplant.

This clone was counted a few times. All gene names here are mouse names. The CDR3 end is not reached by the read, which stops 1 residue before it; the germline J gene fills it in. The chain has TRBV1 and TRBJ1-4; D may be TRBD1 (6 bases). This CDR3 contains 15 residues. Germline assignment: CDR1 NSQYPW and CDR2 LRSPGD (reference sequence). With 6 bases removed from V and 3 bases from J, the gap between germline ends came to 14 bases. The sequenced CDR3 bases are TGCACCTGCAGGCCGGGACAAAAAGCCAACGAAAGATTATTT. This translates into CTCRPGQKANERLF. The whole CDR3 reads CTCRPGQKANERLFF.

Regarding this clone: Mouse gene names and germline throughout. The CDR3 is cut off 1 residue early in the read; its end comes from the germline J gene. This chain links TRBV26 with TRBJ2-1; no firm D call. This CDR3 is 13 amino acids long. Trimming removed 2 bases at V and 3 bases at J, with 5 bases between. Germline V lookup: CDR1 KGHPV, CDR2 FQNQEV (reference sequence). The CDR3 sequence is CASSLELYAEQFF. Partial CDR3 DNA: TGTGCCAGCAGTCTGGAACTCTATGCTGAGCAGTTC.

This clone is labeled as medium-sized. The germline and genes are mouse ones. The CDR3 extends 1 residue past the end of the read, so its final part is completed from the germline J gene. This same CDR3 is encoded by further DNA sequences in the sample. This sequence joins TRBV23 and TRBJ2-4; the table's D call, TRBD2, was not checked against the DNA. Germline CDR1 reads KGHTA; CDR2 reads FQNQQP. CDR3 length equals 13 residues. CDR3 bases read: TGCTCCAGCAGTCCTGGGTCTCAAAACACCTTGTAC. It encodes CSSSPGSQNTLY. From start to end, the CDR3 is CSSSPGSQNTLYF.

This clone is judged medium-sized. Mouse gene names apply. Read coverage stops 1 residue before the CDR3 terminus; the germline J gene supplies the remainder. This chain links TRBV26 with TRBJ2-5; tentative D call: TRBD2 (5 bases). Trimming stripped 4 bases from V and 0 bases from J, with 8 bases between. The CDR3 loop spans 14 amino acids. Germline-derived CDR1 and CDR2 are KGHPV and FQNQEV (reference sequence). The covered CDR3 bases are TGTGCCAGCAGTCGGTGGGGTAACCAAGACACCCAGTAC. Its protein product is CASSRWGNQDTQY. The full CDR3 is CASSRWGNQDTQYF.

In regard to this clone: Any gene name here is a mouse gene name. The read terminates 1 residue before the CDR3 end, so the remaining end is supplied by the germline J gene. J is TRBJ2-5 and V is TRBV12-1; D tentatively fits TRBD1 or TRBD2 (5 bases each). The ends were cut back, 2 bases at V and 0 bases at J, with 11 bases in the middle. CDR1 SGHSN and CDR2 HYEKVE come from the germline V gene. The CDR3 has 15 residues. CDR3 region: CASSHLRDNQDTQYF. Incomplete CDR3 DNA: TGTGCCAGCTCTCATCTCCGGGACAACCAAGACACCCAGTAC.

This clone has a handful of counts. The gene names here belong to mouse. The read stops 1 residue short of the end of the CDR3; the missing end is completed from the germline J gene. V usage is TRBV3 and J usage is TRBJ2-2; 7 positions match TRBD1. The CDR3 loop spans 14 amino acids. Germline V gene data show CDR1 as SNHLY and CDR2 as FYNGKV (reference sequence). V trimming: 3 bases; J trimming: 3 bases; junction bases outside the gene matches: 1. The CDR3 protein is CASSFQGDTGQLYF. The covered CDR3 bases are TGTGCCAGCAGCTTCCAGGGGGACACCGGGCAGCTCTAC.

With regard to this clone: A much larger clone differs from this one at a single base, so this may be a read error. The genes are named according to mouse. The sequence runs out 1 residue before the end of the CDR3; the remainder is reconstructed from the germline J gene. The V gene is TRBV3, the J gene TRBJ2-7, with 7 nucleotides matching TRBD1. CDR3 length: 12 amino acids. The ends lost 6 bases at V and 3 bases at J; junction bases unmatched: 2. CDR1 and CDR2 from the germline V gene are SNHLY and FYNGKV (reference sequence). Incomplete CDR3 DNA: TGTGCCAGCAGACGGGACAGCTATGAACAGTAC. Translating it yields CASRRDSYEQY. The whole CDR3 protein is CASRRDSYEQYF.

On this clone itself: Gene names denote mouse genes. Read coverage stops 1 residue before the CDR3 terminus; the germline J gene supplies the remainder. This chain connects TRBV16 to TRBJ2-4, with 10 bases lining up with TRBD2. J gave up 5 bases and V 5 bases, and 4 bases lay outside the gene matches. This CDR3 spans 14 amino acids. Germline V gene data show CDR1 as SGHSA and CDR2 as FRNQAP. CDR3 DNA (partial): TGTGCAAGCAGCCCGGACTGGGGGATAAACACCTTGTAC. This encodes CASSPDWGINTLY. The complete CDR3 sequence is CASSPDWGINTLYF.

This clone is termed medium-sized (0.01 to 0.1%). Any gene name here is a mouse gene name. The read ends 1 residue before the CDR3 terminus; that terminus is restored from the germline J gene. The chain couples TRBV13-3 to TRBJ2-5; 11 positions match TRBD2. J was trimmed by 5 bases and V by 6 bases; bases with no gene match: 5. Germline values: CDR1 NNHDY, CDR2 SYVADS. The CDR3 totals 14 residues. CDR3 in amino acids: CASTRGLGADTQYF. The CDR3 bases that were read are TGTGCCAGCACCAGGGGACTGGGGGCAGACACCCAGTAC.

Worth noting for this clone: The genes and germline here are from mouse. The read is 1 residue too short to cover the CDR3 end, so that end is filled in from the germline J gene. The V call is TRBV5, the J call TRBJ2-3; 7 positions match TRBD1. The CDR3 length is 15 residues. J lost 0 bases, V lost 4 bases, and 4 bases had no gene match. The V gene's germline CDR1 is LGHNA and CDR2 YNLKQL (reference sequence). The CDR3 protein is CASSRGQESAETLYF. The CDR3 bases that were read are TGTGCCAGCAGCCGCGGACAGGAAAGTGCAGAAACGCTGTAT.

In this sample, this clone turned up a few times. Germline and genes: mouse. The CDR3 goes on 1 residue after the read ends, and that part is filled in from the germline J gene. The chain links TRBV23 to TRBJ2-3; the listed D gene, TRBD2, was not tested against the DNA. The CDR3 length is 13 residues. The germline gives CDR1 KGHTA, CDR2 FQNQQP. CDR3 amino acids: CSSSQTSAETLYF. The CDR3 DNA, read in part, is TGCTCCAGCAGTCAAACTAGTGCAGAAACGCTGTAT.

This clone rates as medium-sized. Genes and germline come from the mouse. Read data end 1 residue before the CDR3 end; the end is taken from the germline J gene. The chain uses TRBV16 and TRBJ1-1, with TRBD1 identical over 8 bases. Germline V lookup: CDR1 SGHSA, CDR2 FRNQAP. After removal of 4 bases from V and 3 bases from J, the junction contained 4 bases not matched to a gene. This CDR3 is 14 amino acids long. This CDR3 reads CASSSQGADTEVFF. The DNA read from the CDR3 is TGTGCAAGCAGCTCTCAGGGGGCTGACACAGAAGTCTTC.

For this clone: The germline and genes are mouse ones. The CDR3 goes on 1 residue after the read ends, and that part is filled in from the germline J gene. The V call is TRBV26, the J call TRBJ2-5; D not resolved. Germline values: CDR1 KGHPV, CDR2 FQNQEV (reference sequence). The ends were cut back, 4 bases at V and 0 bases at J, with 5 bases in the middle. The CDR3 consists of 13 residues. CDR3 region: CASSPLNQDTQYF. CDR3 bases read: TGTGCCAGCAGTCCACTTAACCAAGACACCCAGTAC.

This clone was seen only a few times. The gene names here belong to mouse. The read terminates 1 residue before the CDR3 end, so the remaining end is supplied by the germline J gene. J is TRBJ2-1 and V is TRBV29; no reliable D call. Per the germline V gene, CDR1 is MSHET and CDR2 is SYDVDS. The CDR3 spans 14 residues. V was shortened by 7 bases and J by 3 bases, with 13 bases between the two germline ends. The sequenced CDR3 bases are TGTGCTAGCACCCCCCAGCAATTCTATGCTGAGCAGTTC. As protein: CASTPQQFYAEQF. The full CDR3 reads CASTPQQFYAEQFF.

There are a few counts of this clone. Genes and germline are mouse. CDR3 protein: CASSADWGRTGQLYF. The CDR3 DNA, read in part, is TGTGCCAGCAGCGCGGACTGGGGGCGCACCGGGCAGCTCTAC. This rearrangement joins TRBV26 to TRBJ2-2; TRBD2 agrees at 10 bases. The sequence runs out 1 residue before the end of the CDR3; the remainder is reconstructed from the germline J gene. CDR1 is KGHPV and CDR2 is FQNQEV in the germline V gene (reference sequence). Germline trimming cut 6 bases from V and 4 bases from J; bases unmatched to any gene: 5. This CDR3 has 15 residues. Using reference TRBV26 and TRBJ2-2 for the parts outside the CDR3, the full variable domain is NSKVIQTPRYLVKGQGQKAKMRCIPEKGHPVVFWYQQNKNNEFKFLINFQNQEVLQQIDMTEKRFSAECPSNSPCSLEIQSSEAGDSALYLCASSADWGRTGQLYFGEGSKLTVL.

Worth noting for this clone: Gene names and germline match the mouse. The read finishes 1 residue shy of the CDR3 end, and the germline J gene is used to complete it. The chain links TRBV15 to TRBJ2-1, with a weak D call TRBD1 (6 bases). CDR1 and CDR2 from the germline V gene are SGHND and FRSKSL. This CDR3 spans 14 amino acids. V was pared by 5 bases and J by 4 bases, with 12 bases between. The chain's CDR3 is CASSLQGGYAEQFF. CDR3 DNA, as far as it was read: TGTGCCAGCAGTCTACAGGGTGGGTATGCTGAGCAGTTC.

With regard to this clone: Each gene name is a mouse one. From the germline J gene comes the end of the CDR3, since the read stops 1 residue before it. V is TRBV26 and J is TRBJ2-1, with 7 nucleotides matching TRBD2. The CDR3 contains 18 residues. Germline V gene sequence: CDR1 KGHPV, CDR2 FQNQEV (reference sequence). Trimming at V came to 1 base and at J to 0 bases, leaving 9 bases not matched to a gene. CDR3 DNA (partial): TGTGCCAGCAGTCTGTGGGTGGGGGGTCTCCTTAACTATGCTGAGCAGTTC. Translating gives CASSLWVGGLLNYAEQF. The entire CDR3 reads CASSLWVGGLLNYAEQFF.

With respect to this clone: The germline and genes are mouse ones. With the read ending 1 residue before the CDR3 end, the germline J gene is used to fill in that end. This chain links TRBV13-3 with TRBJ1-5, with D hard to call. The CDR3 spans 12 residues. Germline loops: CDR1 NNHDY, CDR2 SYVADS. The V end lost 4 bases, the J end lost 0 bases, and 2 bases lay between the germline ends. The CDR3 sequence is CASSYNNQAPLF. The covered CDR3 bases are TGTGCCAGCAGTTATAACAACCAGGCTCCGCTT.

This clone turned up a few times. Genes here carry mouse names. The observed sequence ends 1 residue before the CDR3 terminus, with the missing tail filled in from the germline J gene. The rearrangement links TRBV13-3 to TRBJ2-7; 8 bases fit TRBD2. Unmatched junction bases numbered 6, after V lost 7 bases and J lost 0 bases. CDR3 length equals 14 residues. Germline CDR1 NNHDY, CDR2 SYVADS. CDR3: CASGGGGSSYEQYF. CDR3 DNA, as far as it was read: TGTGCCAGCGGTGGGGGGGGGAGCTCCTATGAACAGTAC.

With regard to this clone: Here the gene names and germline are mouse. The CDR3 is cut off 1 residue early in the read; its end comes from the germline J gene. Different DNA sequences within this sample yield the same CDR3. This chain uses TRBV3 with TRBJ2-7; 10 bases are shared with TRBD1. Germline V gene data show CDR1 as SNHLY and CDR2 as FYNGKV (reference sequence). The CDR3 extends over 14 amino acids. V shed 1 base, J shed 3 bases, and the junction held 0 bases outside the gene matches. The part of the CDR3 DNA that was read is TGTGCCAGCAGCTTAGGGGACAGGGGCTATGAACAGTAC. It encodes CASSLGDRGYEQY. The CDR3 as a whole reads CASSLGDRGYEQYF.

As for this clone: Gene and germline names: mouse. The CDR3 is cut off 1 residue early in the read; its end comes from the germline J gene. The chain recombines TRBV3 with TRBJ1-1; weak D call: TRBD1 (6 bases). Trimming shortened V by 4 bases and J by 0 bases, and 9 bases separated the two germline ends. The CDR3 extends over 14 amino acids. Germline V CDR1 and CDR2: SNHLY, FYNGKV (reference sequence). The covered CDR3 bases are TGTGCCAGCAGCTCACAGGGTGCAAACACAGAAGTCTTC. The encoded protein is CASSSQGANTEVF. The full CDR3 reads CASSSQGANTEVFF.

As to this clone: All gene names here are mouse names. The read finishes 1 residue shy of the CDR3 end, and the germline J gene is used to complete it. The chain uses TRBV20 and TRBJ1-5, with D uncertain. The CDR3 spans 10 residues. Trimming took off 6 bases at V and 8 bases at J, with 8 bases between the two ends. In germline, CDR1 is GFQATS, CDR2 STVNSAI. CDR3 DNA (partial): TGTGGTGCCCCCTCGAAGGCTCCGCTT. Its translation is CGAPSKAPL. The whole CDR3 region reads CGAPSKAPLF.

About this clone: The genes and germline here are from mouse. The missing CDR3 end, 1 residue past where the read stops, is filled in from the germline J gene. V and J are TRBV26 and TRBJ1-1, with 9 bases lining up with TRBD1. The germline V gene encodes CDR1 KGHPV and CDR2 FQNQEV (reference sequence). The V segment lost 4 bases and the J segment 5 bases; nucleotides outside the gene matches: 5. This CDR3 is built from 14 residues. CDR3 sequence reads: CASSQGTGWTEVFF. The CDR3 bases that were read are TGTGCCAGCAGTCAAGGGACAGGGTGGACAGAAGTCTTC.

On this clone: Mouse names are used for the genes. The CDR3 end falls 1 residue outside the read, so it is completed with the germline J gene. J is TRBJ2-3 and V is TRBV12-1, with TRBD2 matching over 10 bases. The V segment lost 0 bases and the J segment 2 bases; nucleotides outside the gene matches: 4. The CDR3 spans 16 residues. Germline lookup yields CDR1 SGHSN and CDR2 HYEKVE. CDR3 sequence: CASSLAWGGAAETLYF. Partial CDR3 DNA: TGTGCCAGCTCTCTCGCCTGGGGGGGCGCTGCAGAAACGCTGTAT. Full variable domain (rest looked up from reference TRBV12-1 and TRBJ2-3): DSGVVQSPRHIIKEKGGRSVLTCIPISGHSNVVWYQQTLGKELKFLIQHYEKVERDKGFLPSRFSVQQFDDYHSEMNMSALELEDSAMYFCASSLAWGGAAETLYFGSGTRLTVL.